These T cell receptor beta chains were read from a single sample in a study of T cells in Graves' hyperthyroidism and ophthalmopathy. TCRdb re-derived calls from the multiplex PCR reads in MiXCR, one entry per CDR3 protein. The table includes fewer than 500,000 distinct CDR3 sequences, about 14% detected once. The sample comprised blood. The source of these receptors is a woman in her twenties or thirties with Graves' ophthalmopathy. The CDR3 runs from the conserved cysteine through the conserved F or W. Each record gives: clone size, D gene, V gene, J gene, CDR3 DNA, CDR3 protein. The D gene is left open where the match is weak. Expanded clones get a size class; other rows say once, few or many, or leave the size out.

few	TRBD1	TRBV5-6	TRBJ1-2	TGTGCCAGCAGCTTGGCGTCAGGGGGCAACTATGGCTACACCTTC	CASSLASGGNYGYTF
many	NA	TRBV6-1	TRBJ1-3	TGTGCCAGCAGTGAAGCCCGGATAGGGGGGCTTCGAAACACCATATATTTT	CASSEARIGGLRNTIYF
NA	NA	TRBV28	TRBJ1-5	TGTGCCAGCAGTTTATTTAGGGGGGGTTTAAGTCTCCAGCATTTT	CASSLFRGGLSLQHF
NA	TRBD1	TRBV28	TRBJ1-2	TGTGCCAGCAGTCAATGGGACAGGGCCTATGGCTACACCTTC	CASSQWDRAYGYTF
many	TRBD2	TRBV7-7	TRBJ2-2	TGTGCTAGCAGCATTAGCGGGGGTGCCGGGGAGCTGTTTTTT	CASSISGGAGELFF
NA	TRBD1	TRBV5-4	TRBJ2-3	TGTGCCAGCAGCTTCCCTGGGCAGGGGGTGGGAGATACGCAGTATTTT	CASSFPGQGVGDTQYF
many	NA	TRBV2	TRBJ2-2	TGTGCCAGCACGGTAACCTCCGGGGGTACCGGGGAGCTGTTTTTT	CASTVTSGGTGELFF
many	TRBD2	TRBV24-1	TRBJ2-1	TGTGCCACCAGTGATCCGCGGGGGGAGACGGAGACTAATGAGCAGTTCTTC	CATSDPRGETETNEQFF
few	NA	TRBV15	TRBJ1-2	TGTGCCACCAGCAGAGATCGGGGAGGATCTTATGGCTACACCTTC	CATSRDRGGSYGYTF
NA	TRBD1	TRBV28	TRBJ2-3	TGTGCCAGCAGACTACGGGACAGGGGCACAGATACGCAGTATTTT	CASRLRDRGTDTQYF
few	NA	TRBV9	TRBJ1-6	TGTGCCAGCAGCGTAGAGGGGAGCTCCTATAATTCACCCCTCCACTTT	CASSVEGSSYNSPLHF
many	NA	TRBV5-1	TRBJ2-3	TGCGCCAGCAGCTTGGCTGTGGGAATGGTTGCAGATACGCAGTATTTT	CASSLAVGMVADTQYF
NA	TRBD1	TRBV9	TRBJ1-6	TGTGCCAGCAGCCCTCGGGACAGGGTGGGCAATTCACCCCTCCACTTT	CASSPRDRVGNSPLHF
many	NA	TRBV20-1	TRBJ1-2	TGCAGTGCTCAATCGGGGCTATATGGCTACACCTTC	CSAQSGLYGYTF
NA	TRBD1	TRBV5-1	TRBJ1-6	TGCGCCAGCAGCTCGACAGGGGGTATCTATAATTCACCCCTCCACTTT	CASSSTGGIYNSPLHF
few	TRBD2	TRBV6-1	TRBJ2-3	TGTGCCAGCAGTGAAATTGGCCCGGGACTAGTGTCAGATACGCAGTATTTT	CASSEIGPGLVSDTQYF
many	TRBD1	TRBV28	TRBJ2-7	TGTGCCAGCAGTTTAGATTTGAACAGGGGGATATACGAGCAGTACTTC	CASSLDLNRGIYEQYF
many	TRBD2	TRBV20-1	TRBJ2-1	TGCAGTGCTAGAGCAGCGGGGGGTGAGCAGTTCTTC	CSARAAGGEQFF
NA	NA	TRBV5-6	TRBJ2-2	TGTGCCAGCAGCTTTTATGACGGGGAGCTGTTTTTT	CASSFYDGELFF
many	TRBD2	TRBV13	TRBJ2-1	TGTGCCAGCAGCGACAAAAGCGGGGGATGGTCCTACAATGAGCAGTTCTTC	CASSDKSGGWSYNEQFF
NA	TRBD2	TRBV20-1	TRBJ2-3	TGCAGTGCTAGTCTAGCGGGGCTCACAGATACGCAGTATTTT	CSASLAGLTDTQYF
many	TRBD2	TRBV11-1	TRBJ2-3	TGTGCCAGCAGCTTAGCCAGGACTAGTGTAGATACGCAGTATTTT	CASSLARTSVDTQYF
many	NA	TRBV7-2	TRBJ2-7	TGTGCCAGCAGCCCCGACCCGATGTACGAGCAGTACTTC	CASSPDPMYEQYF
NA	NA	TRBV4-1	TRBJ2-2	TGCGCCAGCAGCCAGCGGCAGGGCACCGGGGAGCTGTTTTTT	CASSQRQGTGELFF
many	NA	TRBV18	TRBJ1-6	TGTGCCAGCTCACCACTAAACAGTGGACCGTATAATTCACCCCTCCACTTT	CASSPLNSGPYNSPLHF
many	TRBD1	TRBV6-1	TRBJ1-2	TGTGCCAGCAGCTGGACGCTGAGAGGGACAGGGGAATATGGCTACACCTTC	CASSWTLRGTGEYGYTF
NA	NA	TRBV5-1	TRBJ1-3	TGCGCCAGCAGCTTTAGTAGCGGGCGCTCCTCTGGAAACACCATATATTTT	CASSFSSGRSSGNTIYF
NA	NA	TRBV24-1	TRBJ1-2	TGTGCCACCAGCGATTCTCAGGGACGTGGCTACACCTTC	CATSDSQGRGYTF
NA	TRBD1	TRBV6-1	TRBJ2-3	TGTGCCAGCAGTCCACCGACAGGGACCGGGGATACGCAGTATTTT	CASSPPTGTGDTQYF
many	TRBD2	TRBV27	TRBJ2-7	TGTGCCAGCAGTCCCCGGGGGGGCCCCTACGAGCAGTACTTC	CASSPRGGPYEQYF
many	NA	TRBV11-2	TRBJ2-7	TGTGCCAGCAGCTTTATCCAAACCTACGAGCAGTACTTC	CASSFIQTYEQYF
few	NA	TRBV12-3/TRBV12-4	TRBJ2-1	TGTGCCAGCAGTTATGAGAGGGTGGATGAGCAGTTCTTC	CASSYERVDEQFF
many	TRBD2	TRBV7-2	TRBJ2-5	TGTGCCAGCAGCGGGGGTTGGTTGCGGGGGGGCCAAGAGACCCAGTACTTC	CASSGGWLRGGQETQYF
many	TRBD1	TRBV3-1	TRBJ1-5	TGTGCCAGCAGCCAAGCCCAGACAGGGACCCAGCATTTT	CASSQAQTGTQHF
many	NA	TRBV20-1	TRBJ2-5	TGCAGTGCTAGCACCGTCCGACGGGCCTACCAAGAGACCCAGTACTTC	CSASTVRRAYQETQYF
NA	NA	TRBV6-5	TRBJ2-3	TGTGCCAGCAGTTACTCAATCGGCCCCCTGGGAGCGCAGTATTTT	CASSYSIGPLGAQYF
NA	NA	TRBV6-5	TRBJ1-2	TGTGCCAGCAGTTACTCGGGGGTCTTCGACTATGGCTACACCTTC	CASSYSGVFDYGYTF
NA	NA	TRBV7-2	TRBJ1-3	TGTGCCAGCAGCCTAAAGGGGACTGTTAACCCGGAGGGAAACACCATATATTTT	CASSLKGTVNPEGNTIYF
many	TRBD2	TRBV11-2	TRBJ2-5	TGTGCCAGCAGCTCCCAAGTTCTAGTGGGGGGGAGAGAGACCCAGTACTTC	CASSSQVLVGGRETQYF
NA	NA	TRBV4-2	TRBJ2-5	TGTGCCAGCAGCCAGCCTGGGAGAGTCCAAGAGACCCAGTACTTC	CASSQPGRVQETQYF
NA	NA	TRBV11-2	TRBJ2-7	TGTGCCAGCAGCTCCCTGGGGGGGGGCGGGTACGAGCAGTACTTC	CASSSLGGGGYEQYF
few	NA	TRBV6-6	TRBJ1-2	TGTGCCAGCAGTTACAACACGGCGGATGGCTACACCTTC	CASSYNTADGYTF
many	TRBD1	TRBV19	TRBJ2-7	TGTGCCAGTAGTGTCAGTGGGACAGCCTCCTACGAGCAGTACTTC	CASSVSGTASYEQYF
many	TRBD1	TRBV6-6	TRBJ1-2	TGTGCCAGCAGTTACCGGGACAGTACTAACTATGGCTACACCTTC	CASSYRDSTNYGYTF
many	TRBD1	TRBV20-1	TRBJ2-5	TGCAGTGCTAGAAGGCTTGGCGGGACAGGGGCCGACCAAGAGACCCAGTACTTC	CSARRLGGTGADQETQYF
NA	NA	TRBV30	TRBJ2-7	TGTGCCTGGAGCGTCGGAGGGGGCTACGAGCAGTACTTC	CAWSVGGGYEQYF
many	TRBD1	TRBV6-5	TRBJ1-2	TGTGCCAGCAGTTACCTCGGACAGGGATTCGGCTATGGCTACACCTTC	CASSYLGQGFGYGYTF
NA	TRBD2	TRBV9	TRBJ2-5	TGTGCCAGCAGCGGCGGGCGGGCAGCGGGGATACGGGAGACCCAGTACTTC	CASSGGRAAGIRETQYF
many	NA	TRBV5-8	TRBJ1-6	TGTGCCAGCAGCTTGTTTGGAGCGTCGGGGAATTCACCCCTCCACTTT	CASSLFGASGNSPLHF
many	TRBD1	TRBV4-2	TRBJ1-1	TGTGCCAGCAGCCATAACAGGGGCGGAATGAACACTGAAGCTTTCTTT	CASSHNRGGMNTEAFF
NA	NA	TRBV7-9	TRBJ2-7	TGTGCCAGCCCCAACTCGGGGCAGGGAAACCACGAGCAGTACTTC	CASPNSGQGNHEQYF
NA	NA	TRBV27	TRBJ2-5	TGTGCCAGCAGTCCTTGGGGCCTCCAAGAGACCCAGTACTTC	CASSPWGLQETQYF
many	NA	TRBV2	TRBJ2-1	TGTGCCAGCAGTGAATTTTACAATGAGCAGTTCTTC	CASSEFYNEQFF